These 14 T cell receptor beta chains were all obtained from the same sample, sequenced in a study of patients and donors after allogeneic stem cell transplantation (dated by TCRdb to the early 2020s). Libraries were prepared through RT-PCR. Sequenced on a NextSeq 550. Using fastp at Q25 and MiXCR, TCRdb reprocessed the public reads and kept productive beta chains. All rows with the same CDR3 protein become a single entry with the most common DNA and genes. Present in this sample are 800,000 to 1,000,000 distinct CDR3 sequences, more than 15% of which were seen just once. The top ten constitute around 6% of the sample. Sequencing was performed on blood, either unsorted or a sorted T cell fraction (not recorded which). The receptor source for this set is a human donor who was either an allogeneic HSCT recipient or a stem cell or donor lymphocyte infusion donor (not recorded which). It is not recorded whose cells these are; they may come from a transplant donor.

This clonotype was counted only a few times. The V call is TRBV6-2 or TRBV6-3, the J call TRBJ1-5, with a possible D match to TRBD1 (5 bases). The CDR3 has 14 residues. Germline values: CDR1 MNHEY, CDR2 SVGEGT. Trimming took off 6 bases at V and 3 bases at J, with 12 bases between the two ends. CDR3 DNA sequence: TGTGCCAGCAGGGGAGACAGTACCAATCAGCCCCAGCATTTT. Its translation is CASRGDSTNQPQHF.

The V and J genes are TRBV7-9 and TRBJ1-6; possibly TRBD1 for D (5 bases). The CDR3 is 13 amino acids. Trimming took 4 bases from V and 8 from J, leaving 9 bases between them. The germline V gene has CDR1 SEHNR and CDR2 FQNEAQ (reference sequence). The CDR3 loop is CASSSAGYSPLHF. CDR3 nucleotide sequence: TGTGCCAGCAGCTCTGCAGGGTATTCACCCCTCCACTTT.

This rearrangement joins TRBV20-1 to TRBJ1-5; 8 bases fit TRBD1. V was clipped by 3 bases and J by 5 bases; unmatched bases: 0. This CDR3 contains 12 residues. Germline lookup yields CDR1 DFQATT and CDR2 SNEGSKA (reference sequence). CDR3 DNA: TGCAGTGCTAGGGACAGGGATCAGCCCCAGCATTTT. It encodes CSARDRDQPQHF.

This clonotype was detected only a few times. This chain joins TRBV20-1 and TRBJ2-5, with TRBD1 identical over 10 bases. This CDR3 comprises 15 residues. The J segment lost 4 bases and the V segment lost 0 bases, leaving 5 bases of the junction unmatched. The V gene's germline CDR1 is DFQATT and CDR2 SNEGSKA (reference sequence). As DNA, the CDR3 is TGCAGTGCTAGAGATGTGGACAGGGGGTCAGAGACCCAGTACTTC. It codes for CSARDVDRGSETQYF.

The chain couples TRBV5-1 to TRBJ1-1, with 8 bases lining up with TRBD1. Trimming cost V 5 bases and J 2 bases; bases outside gene matches: 8. The CDR3 loop spans 15 amino acids. Germline CDR1 reads SGHRS; CDR2 reads YFSETQ. In DNA form, the CDR3 reads TGCGCCAGCAGACGACCCGGACAGGGAAACACTGAAGCTTTCTTT. This translates into CASRRPGQGNTEAFF.

The chain has TRBV11-2 and TRBJ1-2; D perhaps matches TRBD1 (5 bases). CDR3 length: 12 residues. The germline gives CDR1 SGHAT, CDR2 FQNNGV. The germline V and J ends were trimmed by 2 bases and 10 bases, with 11 bases remaining between them. CDR3 region: CASSLTGRNYTF. CDR3 bases: TGTGCCAGCAGCTTAACAGGACGGAACTACACCTTC.

This clonotype has only a few counts. V gene TRBV20-1 combines with J gene TRBJ2-3; 7 positions agree with TRBD2. The CDR3 spans 12 residues. The V gene's germline CDR1 is DFQATT and CDR2 SNEGSKA (reference sequence). J was trimmed by 3 bases and V by 4 bases; bases with no gene match: 1. The CDR3 spells CSANGGTDTQYF. The DNA of the CDR3 is TGCAGTGCTAACGGGGGGACAGATACGCAGTATTTT.

This clonotype was counted ten times or more. The chain uses TRBV5-1 and TRBJ1-3; D unclear. The V end was cut by 7 bases, the J end by 3 bases, with 14 bases between. Germline assignment: CDR1 SGHRS and CDR2 YFSETQ. CDR3 size: 14 residues. CDR3 protein: CASSVVGIGNTIYF. The CDR3 nucleotides read TGCGCCAGCTCTGTCGTGGGGATTGGAAACACCATATATTTT.

This chain links TRBV12-3 or TRBV12-4 with TRBJ1-5; 10 bases align to TRBD1. J was trimmed by 6 bases and V by 4 bases; bases with no gene match: 6. The CDR3 is 15 amino acids. CDR3 residues: CASSSSGQGGQPQHF. CDR3 coding DNA: TGTGCCAGCAGTTCTAGTGGACAGGGGGGTCAGCCCCAGCATTTT.

V gene TRBV24-1 combines with J gene TRBJ2-6; D is uncertain. Looked up from germline, CDR1 is KGHDR and CDR2 is SFDVKD. V lost 1 base and J lost 0, with 3 bases in between. CDR3 length equals 15 residues. The CDR3: CATSDFGSGANVLTF. As DNA, the CDR3 is TGTGCCACCAGTGATTTTGGCTCTGGGGCCAACGTCCTGACTTTC.

The chain employs TRBV9 and TRBJ2-1; 8 bases fit TRBD2. Trimming removed 0 bases from V and 5 bases from J; junction bases left unmatched: 10. Germline CDR1 is SGDLS and CDR2 is YYNGEE. This CDR3 has 17 amino acids. CDR3 loop: CASSVDVAGRGNNEQFF. The CDR3 DNA reads as TGTGCCAGCAGCGTAGATGTAGCGGGGCGCGGGAACAATGAGCAGTTCTTC. The whole variable domain, filled in from reference TRBV9 and TRBJ2-1, reads DSGVTQTPKHLITATGQRVTLRCSPRSGDLSVYWYQQSLDQGLQFLIQYYNGEERAKGNILERFSAQQFPDLHSELNLSSLELGDSALYFCASSVDVAGRGNNEQFFGPGTRLTVL.

This clonotype was counted between two and nine times. The chain uses TRBV29-1 and TRBJ1-5, with D tentatively TRBD1 (5 bases). Germline V lookup: CDR1 SQVTM, CDR2 ANQGSEA. Between the trimmed V and J ends, which lost 7 bases and 0 bases, there was a span of 10 bases. CDR3 length: 13 residues. CDR3 loop: CSAGHGSNQPQHF. The CDR3 nucleotides read TGCAGCGCCGGACATGGTAGCAATCAGCCCCAGCATTTT.

This clonotype was seen a handful of times. J is TRBJ2-7 and V is TRBV4-1; tentatively, D is TRBD2 (5 bases). CDR3 length: 14 residues. V was cut by 5 bases and J by 2 bases, with 13 bases left in between. Germline CDR1 is MGHRA and CDR2 is YSYEKL. CDR3 coding DNA: TGCGCCAGCAGCTCTGATACCGGGGCCTACGAGCAGTACTTC. This sequence encodes CASSSDTGAYEQYF.

The chain links TRBV6-2 or TRBV6-3 to TRBJ1-4; perhaps TRBD1 as D (6 bases). The CDR3 runs to 15 residues. V shed 2 bases and J shed 3 bases, with 10 bases lying between them. Germline V lookup: CDR1 MNHEY, CDR2 SVGEGT. CDR3 amino acids: CASSYEGQANEKLFF. CDR3 DNA sequence: TGTGCCAGCAGTTACGAGGGACAAGCTAATGAAAAACTGTTTTTT.